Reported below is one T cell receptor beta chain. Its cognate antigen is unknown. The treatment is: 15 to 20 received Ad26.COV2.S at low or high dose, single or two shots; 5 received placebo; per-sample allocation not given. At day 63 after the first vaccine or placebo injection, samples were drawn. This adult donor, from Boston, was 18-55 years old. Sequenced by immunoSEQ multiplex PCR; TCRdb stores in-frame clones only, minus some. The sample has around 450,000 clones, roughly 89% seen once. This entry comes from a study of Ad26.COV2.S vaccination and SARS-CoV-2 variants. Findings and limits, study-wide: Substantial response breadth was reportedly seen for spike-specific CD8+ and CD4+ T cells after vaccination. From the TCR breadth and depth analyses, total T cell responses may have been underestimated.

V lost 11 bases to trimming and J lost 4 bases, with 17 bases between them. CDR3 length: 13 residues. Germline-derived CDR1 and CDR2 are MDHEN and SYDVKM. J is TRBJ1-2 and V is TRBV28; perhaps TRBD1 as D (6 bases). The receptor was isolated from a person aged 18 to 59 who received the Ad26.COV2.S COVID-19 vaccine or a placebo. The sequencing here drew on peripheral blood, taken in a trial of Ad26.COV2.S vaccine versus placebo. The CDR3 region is CAANRVEGYGYTF. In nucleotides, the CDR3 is TGTGCCGCAAACAGGGTAGAAGGCTATGGCTACACCTTC.